This T cell receptor beta chain was captured by sequencing in a study of response to subunit inactivated influenza vaccine. CDR3 length: 15 amino acids. Trimming took off 5 bases at V and 0 bases at J, with 11 bases between the two ends. CDR1 SGHRS and CDR2 YFSETQ come from the germline V gene. One entry per CDR3 protein results from TCRdb running MiXCR on the RT-PCR reads. The repertoire consists of 400,000 to 650,000 distinct CDR3 sequences, with around 7.7% occurring once and the leading ten covering around 13%. This specimen consisted of PBMCs from blood, obtained less than 30 months after vaccination. This chain uses TRBV5-1 with TRBJ2-2; perhaps TRBD2 as D (5 bases). The source of this sequence is a man aged 50 to 69 who received an inactivated influenza vaccine. This chain's CDR3 is CASRFPGSNTGELFF. CDR3 bases: TGCGCCAGCAGATTCCCGGGGTCGAACACCGGGGAGCTGTTTTTT.